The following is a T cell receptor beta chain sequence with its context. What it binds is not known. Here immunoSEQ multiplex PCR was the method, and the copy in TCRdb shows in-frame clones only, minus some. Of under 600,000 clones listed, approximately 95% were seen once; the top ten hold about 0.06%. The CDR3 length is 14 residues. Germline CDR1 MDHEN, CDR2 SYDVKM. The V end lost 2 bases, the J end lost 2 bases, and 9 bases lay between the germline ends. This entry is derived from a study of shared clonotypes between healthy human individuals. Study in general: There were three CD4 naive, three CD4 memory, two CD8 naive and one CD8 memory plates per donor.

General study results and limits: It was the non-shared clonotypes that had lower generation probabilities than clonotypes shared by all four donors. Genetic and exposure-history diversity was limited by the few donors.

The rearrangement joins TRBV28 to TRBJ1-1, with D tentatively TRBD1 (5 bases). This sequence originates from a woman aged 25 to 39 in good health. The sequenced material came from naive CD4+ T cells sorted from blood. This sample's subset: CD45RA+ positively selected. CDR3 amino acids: CASSLSWTNTEAFF. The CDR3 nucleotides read TGTGCCAGCAGTTTAAGCTGGACAAACACTGAAGCTTTCTTT. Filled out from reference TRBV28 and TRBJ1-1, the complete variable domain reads DVKVTQSSRYLVKRTGEKVFLECVQDMDHENMFWYRQDPGLGLRLIYFSYDVKMKEKGDIPEGYSVSREKKERFSLILESASTNQTSMYLCASSLSWTNTEAFFGQGTRLTVV.